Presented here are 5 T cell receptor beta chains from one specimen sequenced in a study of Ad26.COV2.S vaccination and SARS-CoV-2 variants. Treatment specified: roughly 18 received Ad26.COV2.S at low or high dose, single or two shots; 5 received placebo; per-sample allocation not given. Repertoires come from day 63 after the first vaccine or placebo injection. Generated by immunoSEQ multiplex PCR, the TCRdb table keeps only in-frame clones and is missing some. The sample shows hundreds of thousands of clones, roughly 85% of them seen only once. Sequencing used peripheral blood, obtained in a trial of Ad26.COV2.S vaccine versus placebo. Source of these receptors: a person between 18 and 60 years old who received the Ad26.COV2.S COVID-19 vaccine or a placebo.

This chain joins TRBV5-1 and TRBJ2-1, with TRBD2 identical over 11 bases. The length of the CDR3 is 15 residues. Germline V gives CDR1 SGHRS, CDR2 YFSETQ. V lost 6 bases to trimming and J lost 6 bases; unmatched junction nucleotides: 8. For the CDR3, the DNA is TGCGCCAGCACCCAGGGGACTAGCGGAGTCAATGAGCAGTTCTTC. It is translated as CASTQGTSGVNEQFF.

The CDR3 sequence: CASTGQANEKLFF. The CDR3, as DNA: TGTGCCAGCACTGGACAGGCTAATGAAAAACTGTTTTTT. This chain links TRBV2 with TRBJ1-4; TRBD1 matches 7 bases. CDR3 length equals 13 residues. After removal of 7 bases from V and 3 bases from J, the junction contained 2 bases not matched to a gene. Germline CDR1 SNHLY, CDR2 FYNNEI.

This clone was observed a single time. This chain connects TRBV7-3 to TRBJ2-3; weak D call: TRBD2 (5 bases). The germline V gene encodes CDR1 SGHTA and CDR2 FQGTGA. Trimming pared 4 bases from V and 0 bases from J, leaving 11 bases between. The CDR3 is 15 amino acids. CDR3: CASSYEAASTDTQYF. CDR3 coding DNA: TGTGCCAGCAGCTACGAAGCGGCTAGCACAGATACGCAGTATTTT.

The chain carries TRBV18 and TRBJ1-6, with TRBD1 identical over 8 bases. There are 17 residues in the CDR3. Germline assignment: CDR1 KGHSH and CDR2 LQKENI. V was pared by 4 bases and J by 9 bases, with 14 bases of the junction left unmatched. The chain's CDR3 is CASSLTYGTGLPSPLHF. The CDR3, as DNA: TGTGCCAGCTCACTGACTTATGGGACAGGACTACCTTCACCCCTCCACTTT.

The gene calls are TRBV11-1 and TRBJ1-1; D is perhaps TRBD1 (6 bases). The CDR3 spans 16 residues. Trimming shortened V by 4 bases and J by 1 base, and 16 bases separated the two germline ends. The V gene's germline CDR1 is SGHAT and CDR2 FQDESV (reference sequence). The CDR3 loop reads CASSSREGGTNTEAFF. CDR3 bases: TGTGCCAGCAGCTCCCGCGAGGGGGGAACGAACACTGAAGCTTTCTTT.